These 21 T cell receptor beta chains originate from one sample sequenced in a study of blood T cell repertoires in COVID-19 (dated by TCRdb to 2020 to 2021). Receptor amplification or capture employed the immunoSEQ multiplex PCR assay. Entries here come from immuneACCESS through TCRdb and include only in-frame sequences with V and J called. Some clones fail to appear in such tables; in the studies checked, an unresolved V gene covers under half of the shortfall, and the cause of the remainder is unknown. In this sample the table shows 150,000 to 200,000 clones, roughly nine tenths of which occur a single time. The ten most abundant clones make up 20% of the sample. The sequenced material came from peripheral blood. The receptors shown here come from a man in his 70s with active or convalescent COVID-19.

The rearrangement uses TRBV5-6 and TRBJ2-7; D is unresolved. V dropped 1 base and J dropped 4 bases, with 12 bases sitting between them. The CDR3 covers 14 residues. Germline CDR1 and CDR2: SGHDT and YYEEEE. The CDR3 protein is CASSLYSSWYEQYF. The CDR3 DNA sequence: TGTGCCAGCAGCTTGTATAGCTCTTGGTACGAGCAGTACTTC.

A note on this clone: This CDR3 is also generated by other DNA sequences in the sample. The genes are TRBV19 and TRBJ2-7; 7 bases fit TRBD1. Per germline, CDR1 LNHDA and CDR2 SQIVND (reference sequence). J lost 4 bases, V lost 4 bases, and 1 base had no gene match. This CDR3 is built from 12 residues. CDR3 nucleotides: TGTGCCAGTAGTAGACAGGGATACGAGCAGTACTTC. This translates into CASSRQGYEQYF. Full variable domain (outside the CDR3, taken from reference TRBV19 and TRBJ2-7): DGGITQSPKYLFRKEGQNVTLSCEQNLNHDAMYWYRQDPGQGLRLIYYSQIVNDFQKGDIAEGYSVSREKKESFPLTVTSAQKNPTAFYLCASSRQGYEQYFGPGTRLTVT.

The CDR3: CASSDRDTEAFF. The CDR3 nucleotides read TGTGCCAGCTCAGACCGGGACACTGAAGCTTTCTTT. V usage is TRBV18 and J usage is TRBJ1-1, with D unresolved. Germline V gene sequence: CDR1 KGHSH, CDR2 LQKENI. The CDR3 has 12 amino acids. Trimming cost V 5 bases and J 3 bases, with 7 bases left between them.

The CDR3 nucleotides read TGCAGCGTTAAACAGGGAGCAGAGACCCAGTACTTC. Translating gives CSVKQGAETQYF. The chain employs TRBV29-1 and TRBJ2-5; TRBD1 might be the D (6 bases). Germline V gene sequence: CDR1 SQVTM, CDR2 ANQGSEA. CDR3 size: 12 residues. V lost 5 bases and J lost 4, with 11 bases in between.

This chain joins TRBV28 and TRBJ1-2; D is undetermined. There are 14 residues in the CDR3. Trimming took off 4 bases at V and 2 bases at J, with 11 bases between the two ends. Germline CDR1 and CDR2: MDHEN and SYDVKM. CDR3 bases: TGTGCCAGCAGTTCTAGTCGATCAAACTATGGCTACACCTTC. It translates to CASSSSRSNYGYTF.

The V gene is TRBV13, the J gene TRBJ1-1, with D unresolved. The CDR3 consists of 12 residues. Germline assignment: CDR1 PRHDT and CDR2 FYEKMQ (reference sequence). Trimming took 8 bases from V and 1 from J, leaving 8 bases between them. The DNA for the CDR3 is TGTGCCAGCGGAAGACAGAACACTGAAGCTTTCTTT. As protein: CASGRQNTEAFF.

This clone is a singleton in its sample. The genes are TRBV7-2 and TRBJ2-1, with D unclear. The CDR3 is 15 residues long. Germline V gene sequence: CDR1 SGHTA, CDR2 FQGNSA. V lost 0 bases and J 6 bases, leaving 12 bases between the germline ends. The CDR3 sequence: CASSLAPLESNEQFF. The CDR3 DNA sequence: TGTGCCAGCAGCTTAGCGCCTCTAGAATCCAATGAGCAGTTCTTC. The full variable domain, with the rest looked up from reference TRBV7-2 and TRBJ2-1, is GAGVSQSPSNKVTEKGKDVELRCDPISGHTALYWYRQSLGQGLEFLIYFQGNSAPDKSGLPSDRFSAERTGGSVSTLTIQRTQQEDSAVYLCASSLAPLESNEQFFGPGTRLTVL.

The genes are TRBV7-8 and TRBJ1-6; no reliable D call. With 1 base removed from V and 4 bases from J, the gap between germline ends came to 11 bases. Germline CDR1 reads SGHVS; CDR2 reads FQNEAQ. CDR3 size: 16 residues. CDR3 loop: CASSLGTVTYNSPLHF. The CDR3 DNA reads as TGTGCCAGCAGCTTAGGAACAGTAACTTATAATTCACCCCTCCACTTT. The entire variable domain, with the rest obtained from reference TRBV7-8 and TRBJ1-6, is as follows: GAGVSQSPRYKVAKRGQDVALRCDPISGHVSLFWYQQALGQGPEFLTYFQNEAQLDKSGLPSDRFFAERPEGSVSTLKIQRTQQEDSAVYLCASSLGTVTYNSPLHFGNGTRLTVT.

This chain uses TRBV7-8 with TRBJ1-2; 7 bases are a match to TRBD1. The CDR3 spans 15 residues. Germline CDR1 is SGHVS and CDR2 is FQNEAQ. V shed 1 base, J shed 2 bases, and the junction held 4 bases outside the gene matches. In DNA form, the CDR3 reads TGTGCCAGCAGCTTAGGGGGACAGAACAACTATGGCTACACCTTC. Amino acids: CASSLGGQNNYGYTF.

The V and J genes are TRBV23-1 and TRBJ2-5, with 12 bases that match TRBD2. TRBV23-1 is noted as an ORF with a role that remains uncertain. CDR3 size: 19 residues. The V gene end was trimmed by 6 bases and the J gene end by 7 bases; junction bases not matched to a gene: 21. Written as DNA, the CDR3 is TGCGCCAGCAGGGCCCAAGGGACTAGCGGGTCCACCGACTCTCGGACCCAGTACTTC. Amino acids: CASRAQGTSGSTDSRTQYF.

This clone has a single count. V is TRBV7-2 and J is TRBJ2-3, with D possibly being TRBD2 (5 bases). The ends were cut back, 5 bases at V and 3 bases at J, with 18 bases in the middle. The CDR3 is 16 amino acids. Germline CDR1 and CDR2: SGHTA and FQGNSA. The CDR3 here is CASSPRGRARTDTQYF. In DNA form, the CDR3 reads TGTGCCAGCAGCCCTCGGGGTAGGGCGAGAACAGATACGCAGTATTTT.

Only a few counts were recorded for this clone. CDR3 DNA sequence: TGTGCTAGTGGTTTGGGCTTAAAGCGGGAGGAGCAGTTCTTC. Amino acids: CASGLGLKREEQFF. The chain joins TRBV12-5 to TRBJ2-1; 8 bases match TRBD2. V shed 1 base and J 10 bases; nucleotides not matched to a gene: 6. Germline V gene sequence: CDR1 LGHNT, CDR2 FRNRAP. CDR3 length: 14 residues.

V usage is TRBV28 and J usage is TRBJ2-1; 7 nucleotides line up with TRBD2. The CDR3 has 12 residues. Trimming at V came to 5 bases and at J to 10 bases, leaving 5 bases not matched to a gene. Germline CDR1 reads MDHEN; CDR2 reads SYDVKM. For the CDR3, the DNA is TGTGCCAGCAGTCGGGGGGTCTGGGAGCAGTTCTTC. Protein product: CASSRGVWEQFF.

The V and J genes are TRBV25-1 and TRBJ2-3, with 7 positions matching TRBD2. Trimming cost V 3 bases and J 3 bases; bases outside gene matches: 9. Per germline, CDR1 MGHDK and CDR2 SYGVNS. The CDR3 is 16 residues long. The CDR3 loop is CASSEWAGVATDTQYF. In DNA, the CDR3 is TGTGCCAGCAGTGAGTGGGCGGGAGTAGCGACAGATACGCAGTATTTT.

This chain connects TRBV27 to TRBJ2-7; D remains ambiguous. Germline V gene sequence: CDR1 MNHEY, CDR2 SMNVEV (reference sequence). The CDR3 consists of 16 residues. The germline V and J ends were trimmed by 5 bases and 0 bases, with 17 bases remaining between them. CDR3 DNA sequence: TGTGCCAGCAGTCCAACTTTAAGTTTGAGCTCCTACGAGCAGTACTTC. Amino acids: CASSPTLSLSSYEQYF.

The V gene is TRBV28, the J gene TRBJ1-2; perhaps TRBD1 as D (5 bases). This CDR3 contains 16 residues. The germline CDR1 and CDR2 sequences are MDHEN and SYDVKM. The germline V and J ends were trimmed by 6 bases and 5 bases, with 22 bases remaining between them. This CDR3 reads CASSPGLGGGKYGYTF. CDR3 DNA: TGTGCCAGCAGCCCCGGTTTGGGCGGGGGAAAATATGGCTACACCTTC.

This rearrangement joins TRBV27 to TRBJ2-7; D is undetermined. This CDR3 contains 13 residues. V gave up 3 bases and J gave up 4 bases, with 10 bases separating them. Germline CDR1 reads MNHEY; CDR2 reads SMNVEV (reference sequence). Here the CDR3 reads CASSFYPQYEQYF. DNA for the CDR3: TGTGCCAGCAGTTTCTATCCCCAATACGAGCAGTACTTC.

CDR3 region: CASSLLGTGSYEQYF. In nucleotides, the CDR3 is TGTGCCAGCAGCTTACTCGGGACAGGCTCCTACGAGCAGTACTTC. J is TRBJ2-7 and V is TRBV5-6, with 8 bases matching TRBD1. The germline CDR1 and CDR2 sequences are SGHDT and YYEEEE. The CDR3 runs to 15 residues. The V gene end was trimmed by 2 bases and the J gene end by 0 bases; junction bases not matched to a gene: 4.

This clone has a single count. The V and J genes are TRBV18 and TRBJ2-7; a weak D match, TRBD2 (5 bases). With 1 base removed from V and 2 bases from J, the gap between germline ends came to 15 bases. In germline, CDR1 is KGHSH, CDR2 LQKENI. The CDR3 sequence is 16 residues long. The CDR3 here is CASSPLPGLAPYEQYF. CDR3 nucleotides: TGTGCCAGCTCACCACTTCCCGGTTTAGCGCCCTACGAGCAGTACTTC.

This clone occurred once. The chain uses TRBV2 and TRBJ2-6; TRBD1 matches 11 bases. CDR3 length equals 17 residues. The V and J ends lost 6 bases and 4 bases, in that order; junction bases with no gene match: 8. CDR1 and CDR2 from the germline V gene are SNHLY and FYNNEI. Here the CDR3 reads CASRRDRGGNGANVLTF. CDR3 DNA: TGTGCCAGCAGGAGGGACAGGGGGGGTAACGGGGCCAACGTCCTGACTTTC.

The chain recombines TRBV5-1 with TRBJ1-6; D not resolved. The CDR3 covers 15 residues. Germline V gene sequence: CDR1 SGHRS, CDR2 YFSETQ. The germline V and J ends were trimmed by 0 bases and 3 bases, with 7 bases remaining between them. CDR3 nucleotide sequence: TGCGCCAGCAGCTTGGATCAAATCTATAATTCACCCCTCCACTTT. Translated, it gives CASSLDQIYNSPLHF. The full variable domain, its missing parts supplied by reference TRBV5-1 and TRBJ1-6, is KAGVTQTPRYLIKTRGQQVTLSCSPISGHRSVSWYQQTPGQGLQFLFEYFSETQRNKGNFPGRFSGRQFSNSRSEMNVSTLELGDSALYLCASSLDQIYNSPLHFGNGTRLTVT.